This T cell receptor (beta chain) comes out of a study of T cells in localized non-small cell lung cancer. Findings and caveats of the study: The greatest T cell clonality was found in uninvolved adjacent lung (higher than in tumor).

Regarding this clone: What it recognizes is unknown.

Looked up from germline, CDR1 is SQVTM and CDR2 is ANQGSEA. V shed 6 bases, J shed 5 bases, and the junction held 5 bases outside the gene matches. The CDR3 totals 12 residues. Measured with immunoSEQ multiplex PCR; TCRdb has only the in-frame clones, and not every one. The sample lists 35,000 to 50,000 clones, 70% to 80% occurring once. The chain links TRBV29-1 to TRBJ2-7; 9 nucleotides line up with TRBD1. The receptor was derived from a woman aged 40-70 years with stage II squamous cell lung carcinoma. Sequences were derived from PBMCs, sampled before any cancer treatment. CDR3 coding DNA: TGCAGCGTAGGCCGGGACAGGGACGAGCAGTACGTC. It is translated as CSVGRDRDEQYV.